This T cell receptor beta chain was documented in a study of blood T cells in healthy people across ages. Study-wide results and limits: While age rose, TCR beta diversity per million T cells dropped in a roughly linear way.

Trimming took 5 bases from V and 4 from J, leaving 11 bases between them. CDR1 SQVTM and CDR2 ANQGSEA come from the germline V gene. The CDR3 is 13 amino acids. This clonotype is a singleton in its sample. Its antigen remains unidentified. PCR was performed a second time for about 7 to 11 cycles using a sample-barcoded 5' primer and a J-beta primer mix. TCRdb itself ran the 5' RACE reads through MiXCR, one entry per CDR3 protein. The sample contains fewer than 800,000 distinct CDR3 sequences, 20% to 25% of which appear only once. The sequencing input was blood. The genes are TRBV29-1 and TRBJ2-2; D remains ambiguous. This clonotype was obtained from a man aged 70-80 years in good health. The DNA for the CDR3 is TGCAGCGTTCGTCTAGGCGGCACCGGGGAGCTGTTTTTT. Translated, it gives CSVRLGGTGELFF.